These 7 T cell receptor beta chains share one sample of origin, sequenced in a study of technical replicates of blood from a handful of donors. Measured with immunoSEQ multiplex PCR; TCRdb has only the in-frame clones, and not every one. The table has roughly 15,000 clones, around 80% seen once. Sequencing input: PBMCs. These receptors came from a human donor in good health.

The chain has TRBV6-1 and TRBJ1-5; 7 bases agree with TRBD1. CDR3 length: 13 residues. The V segment lost 6 bases and the J segment 4 bases; nucleotides outside the gene matches: 3. CDR1 and CDR2 from the germline V gene are MNHNS and SASEGT. This CDR3 reads CASRTGNNQPQHF. In DNA, the CDR3 is TGTGCCAGCAGGACAGGGAATAATCAGCCCCAGCATTTT.

This chain connects TRBV6-5 to TRBJ1-2, with D hard to call. The CDR3 has 14 amino acids. Germline V gives CDR1 MNHEY, CDR2 SVGAGI. V was clipped by 0 bases and J by 2 bases, with 7 bases between them. The CDR3: CASSYSLLNYGYTF. The CDR3 DNA reads TGTGCCAGCAGTTACTCGTTACTCAACTATGGCTACACCTTC.

The chain has TRBV5-1 and TRBJ1-3, with D maybe TRBD1 (5 bases). Per the germline V gene, CDR1 is SGHRS and CDR2 is YFSETQ. Trimming left V 3 bases short and J 1 base short, with 17 bases between. The CDR3 sequence is 17 residues long. CDR3: CASSWGGPGTSGNTIYF. The CDR3 DNA sequence: TGCGCCAGCAGCTGGGGCGGCCCGGGGACTTCTGGAAACACCATATATTTT.

The CDR3 nucleotides are TGTGCCAGCAGCCCTCACGGGGCTAGCGGGATTCGAGTGGATGAGCAGTTCTTC. It translates to CASSPHGASGIRVDEQFF. This sequence joins TRBV9 and TRBJ2-1, with 9 bases identical to TRBD2. This CDR3 is 18 amino acids long. Germline CDR1 is SGDLS and CDR2 is YYNGEE. V lost 4 bases, J lost 8 bases, and 19 bases stayed unmatched.

V usage is TRBV6-5 and J usage is TRBJ2-1; 11 bases fit TRBD1. The germline gives CDR1 MNHEY, CDR2 SVGAGI. V was pared by 6 bases and J by 6 bases, with 7 bases of the junction left unmatched. The CDR3 covers 15 residues. For the CDR3, the DNA is TGTGCCAGCAGCCTAGGACAGGGGGCTTCCAATGAGCAGTTCTTC. Translating it yields CASSLGQGASNEQFF.

The rearrangement links TRBV6-1 to TRBJ2-1, with 12 nucleotides matching TRBD2. The CDR3 extends over 15 amino acids. Germline V gene data show CDR1 as MNHNS and CDR2 as SASEGT. J was trimmed by 5 bases and V by 6 bases; bases with no gene match: 5. CDR3 bases: TGTGCCAGCAGCCGGACTAGCGGGACAAACAATGAGCAGTTCTTC. Residues: CASSRTSGTNNEQFF.

This chain links TRBV12-2 with TRBJ2-7; the table calls TRBD2, which could not be checked here. TRBV12-2 is a pseudogene segment. The CDR3 contains 14 residues. The CDR3 DNA follows: TGTGCAAGCCGCATGAGAGCGGAGGCCTACGAGCAGTACTTC. It encodes CASRMRAEAYEQYF.